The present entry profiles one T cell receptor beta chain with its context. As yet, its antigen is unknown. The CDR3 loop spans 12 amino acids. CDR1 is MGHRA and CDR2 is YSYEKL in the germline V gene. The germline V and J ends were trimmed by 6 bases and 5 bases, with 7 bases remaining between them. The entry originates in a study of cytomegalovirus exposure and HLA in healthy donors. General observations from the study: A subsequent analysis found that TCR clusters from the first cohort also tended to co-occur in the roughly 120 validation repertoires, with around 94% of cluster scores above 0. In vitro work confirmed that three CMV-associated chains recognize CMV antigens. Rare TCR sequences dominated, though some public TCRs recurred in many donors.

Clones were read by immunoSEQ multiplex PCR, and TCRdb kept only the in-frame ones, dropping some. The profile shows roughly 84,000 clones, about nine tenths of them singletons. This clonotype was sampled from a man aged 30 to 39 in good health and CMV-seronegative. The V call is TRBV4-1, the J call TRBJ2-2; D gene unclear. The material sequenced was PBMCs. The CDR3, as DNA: TGCGCCAGCAGTCGGGTGACCGGGGAGCTGTTTTTT. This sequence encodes CASSRVTGELFF.